Below, 9 T cell receptor beta chains from the same sample are listed, as sequenced in a study of blood T cells in healthy people across ages. Alongside a J-beta primer mix, a sample-barcoded 5' primer served in a second PCR lasting roughly 6 to 11 cycles. TCRdb re-derived calls from the 5' RACE reads in MiXCR, one entry per CDR3 protein. Among hundreds of thousands of distinct CDR3 sequences listed, roughly 56% were seen once. The sample taken for sequencing was blood. The receptor source for this set is a man aged 35-49 years in good health.

V gene TRBV5-1 combines with J gene TRBJ2-3; D is perhaps TRBD2 (6 bases). The CDR3 spans 14 residues. The V end was cut by 1 base, the J end by 6 bases, with 12 bases between. Germline CDR1 and CDR2: SGHRS and YFSETQ. The CDR3 coding sequence is TGCGCCAGCAGCTTGACGGGAGTAGGCGATACGCAGTATTTT. This codes for CASSLTGVGDTQYF.

This clonotype has only one observation. The chain employs TRBV9 and TRBJ2-1; 14 bases align to TRBD2. Looked up from germline, CDR1 is SGDLS and CDR2 is YYNGEE. The trim removed 0 bases at V and 7 bases at J, leaving 6 bases unmatched. This CDR3 has 17 residues. In DNA, the CDR3 is TGTGCCAGCAGCGTAGGAGGGGGGACTAGCGGGAGTAATGAGCAGTTCTTC. Its protein is CASSVGGGTSGSNEQFF.

This clonotype was detected only a few times. The V and J genes are TRBV7-9 and TRBJ2-4; no definite D call. The germline V gene encodes CDR1 SEHNR and CDR2 FQNEAQ (reference sequence). Trimming cost V 5 bases and J 10 bases, with 15 bases left between them. The CDR3 sequence is 13 residues long. The CDR3 DNA reads as TGTGCCAGCAGCCCGACGGACGCTAGGATTCAGTACTTC. This translates into CASSPTDARIQYF.

This clonotype was detected only a few times. The chain is built from TRBV2 and TRBJ1-2; no clear D. Per the germline V gene, CDR1 is SNHLY and CDR2 is FYNNEI. The V end was cut by 3 bases, the J end by 8 bases, with 13 bases between. The CDR3 has 13 amino acids. In DNA form, the CDR3 reads TGTGCCAGCAGTGAGAACCTCCTGAGGGGCTACACCTTC. This encodes CASSENLLRGYTF.

This clonotype has a handful of counts. The V and J genes are TRBV12-3 or TRBV12-4 and TRBJ1-4; possible D gene TRBD1, 5 bases. The length of the CDR3 is 14 residues. V lost 4 bases and J lost 10, with 16 bases in between. In nucleotides, the CDR3 is TGTGCCAGCAGTTACGAGGGGCCCGGTCGAAAACTGTTTTTT. Translated, it gives CASSYEGPGRKLFF.

The chain employs TRBV6-1 and TRBJ2-7; D may match TRBD1 or TRBD2 (5 bases each). The end of the DNA aligns better with TRBJ2-5, so the J call may be wrong. The CDR3 length is 16 residues. Germline loops: CDR1 MNHNS, CDR2 SASEGT. The CDR3 here is CASSTRQSSGWETQYF. The CDR3 DNA reads TGTGCCAGCAGTACCCGACAGAGCTCGGGGTGGGAGACCCAGTACTTC.

This rearrangement joins TRBV7-9 to TRBJ2-5, with no clear D. Looked up from germline, CDR1 is SEHNR and CDR2 is FQNEAQ (reference sequence). The ends were cut back, 3 bases at V and 0 bases at J, with 8 bases in the middle. The CDR3 is made up of 14 amino acids. The CDR3 region is CASSFAEYQETQYF. The CDR3 bases are TGTGCCAGCAGCTTTGCAGAGTACCAAGAGACCCAGTACTTC.

The rearrangement links TRBV11-3 to TRBJ2-5; no definite D call. CDR1 and CDR2 (germline): SGHNT, YENEEA. The V and J ends lost 6 bases and 0 bases respectively, with 5 bases between them. The CDR3 consists of 12 residues. The CDR3 loop is CASRKDQETQYF. The CDR3 nucleotides are TGTGCCAGCAGGAAAGACCAAGAGACCCAGTACTTC.

The V and J genes are TRBV29-1 and TRBJ1-2; possibly TRBD1 for D (5 bases). The CDR3 length is 12 residues. V was shortened by 7 bases and J by 8 bases, with 17 bases between the two germline ends. The germline CDR1 and CDR2 sequences are SQVTM and ANQGSEA. CDR3 sequence: CSAGTAILGYTF. The CDR3 DNA reads as TGCAGCGCTGGGACGGCTATCCTCGGCTACACCTTC.